This T cell receptor (beta chain) was sequenced for a study of cytomegalovirus exposure and HLA in healthy donors (dated by TCRdb to 2017 to 2019). A note on the overall study: In an earlier analysis of approximately 500 of the donors, less than 350 Gb of sequence data and 120 million or so unique TCR beta sequences from about 179 million T cells were reported. An early release that covered 640 HLA-typed donors contained approximately 300 gigabases of sequencing data and around 80 million unique TCR sequences. The genetic ancestry cluster associated with self-reported Caucasian donors included around four fifths of the roughly 410 genotyped donors. The aim of the study was to test whether cataloging public T cell receptors could identify signatures of past pathogen exposure. The study used immunosequencing to profile the T cell repertoires of approximately 650 subjects and linked those repertoires to cytomegalovirus serostatus. A separate validation cohort of about 110 different subjects was used in addition to the approximately 700-subject first cohort. To predict cytomegalovirus infection status, the study combined high-throughput TCR immunosequencing, statistical association of individual TCRs with disease status, and machine learning. In a later analysis, previously published TCR beta repertoires from hundreds of donors were re-analyzed and high-resolution HLA genotyping was added so that TCR occurrence patterns could be studied. Rather than drawing on any new phenotypic data, the later analysis identified candidate immune exposures from TCR beta sequences and the way those sequences occurred across donors. An earlier analysis of 587 of the donors used high-throughput TCR beta sequencing to judge whether each TCR beta V gene segment behaved as functional or pseudogenic. Donor age, sex, ethnicity and CMV serostatus were compiled alongside the repertoire data. A later genetic analysis used genome-wide SNP genotypes for about 65% of the roughly 700 donors, treating that subset as a discovery cohort. All discovery cohort repertoires had been generated on a single sequencing platform. HLA typing included class I and class II loci at four-digit resolution. The number of typed donors differed by locus: about 629-640 for A, B, C, DRB1 and DQB1; about 520 for DQA1; 606 for DPA1; and some 430 for DPB1. Roughly five DR-DQ haplotypes were handled as single units for association and clustering because linkage in the cohort was strong. Among almost 400 genotyped donors of the cohort, an average of approximately 230,000 unique TCR beta nucleotide sequences were sequenced per donor, roughly a sixth of them non-productive.

Preparation of the library involved the immunoSEQ multiplex PCR assay. A mixture of 60 forward primers for TCR Vbeta segments and 13 reverse primers for TCR Jbeta segments was used in the multiplex PCR. A multiplex PCR assay on genomic DNA amplified the CDR3 region of rearranged TCR beta genes. The amplified TCR beta libraries were sequenced on the Illumina HiSeq System as 87-base-pair reads. As for how the authors treated the data: In a later analysis, some 80 million unique TCR beta chains were counted across the 500 to 850 repertoires, and about 9.9 million of these chains were shared by at least two donors. Raw reads were error-corrected and collapsed into unique sequences with a nearest-neighbor algorithm that merged closely related sequences to remove PCR and sequencing errors. To assign V, D and J gene segments, CDR3 sequences were aligned to IMGT reference sequences. For a sequence to be retained, at least a six-nucleotide match to both a V gene segment and a J gene segment was required. Rearrangements were called productive when the CDR3 lacked stop codons and stayed in frame with V and J; all others were non-productive. CDR3 was defined by IMGT convention, running from the second conserved V-encoded cysteine to the conserved J-encoded phenylalanine. In an earlier analysis of more than 550 of the donors, sequences lacking an unambiguous match to a single V gene segment were excluded. In an earlier analysis of a few hundred of the donors, V segments were called functional above 56.7% productive rearrangements and were called segregating when the between-donor standard deviation exceeded 5%. A statistical classification framework was built for diagnosing cytomegalovirus status from the catalog of TCR beta chain sequences. A later analysis assigned V and J genes by comparing TCR nucleotide sequences with IMGT/GENE-DB human TR gene sequences. In a later analysis, CDR3 sequences and most-parsimonious VDJ recombination scenarios were assigned using the TCRdist pipeline. In a later analysis, each TCR beta chain was defined by its CDR3 amino acid sequence together with its V-gene family, and reads without a unique V-gene family were excluded. As a way to deal with suspected cross-contamination and a sequencing artifact, a later analysis dropped approximately 570 nucleotide sequences that were highly shared and had low generation probability. A later analysis calculated a clonal expansion index for each public chain from normalized within-repertoire ranks of inferred template counts. A later analysis computed generation probabilities with a VDJ recombination model fitted to out-of-frame rearrangements, and checked the results against IGoR. A later analysis scored TCR-TCR, TCR-HLA and TCR-CMV co-occurrence with hypergeometric tests, applying a repertoire-size bias correction to TCR pairs. False discovery rates were estimated in a later analysis by permuting HLA or CMV assignments 20 times. In a later analysis, co-occurring TCRs were grouped with DBSCAN, and TCRdist sequence similarity was added when clustering was performed within HLA-allele-positive subsets. Repertoires with fewer than 30,000 or more than 120,000 public chains were left out of co-occurrence clustering, as were five repertoires with anomalous nucleotide sharing. TCRdb mirrors the immuneACCESS table, restricted to in-frame sequences. Some clones are absent from its copies; in checked studies, under half trace to an unresolved V gene, and the reason for the others is unknown. The DNA gave D and trimming, while V, J and clone size come from that table. For this sample there are roughly 200,000 clones; 76% appear just once. The ten biggest clones cover 0.63% of the sample.

As encoded in the germline V gene, CDR1 is SGHNT while CDR2 is YENEEA. From the cysteine through the phenylalanine, the CDR3 covers 16 amino acids. Only the CDR3 DNA is retained, 48 bases long and in frame from the first base. Trimmed from V: 5 bases; trimmed from J: 8 bases; junction bases lacking a gene match: 6. The cohort consisted of 670 or so healthy bone marrow donors. All cohort members were sampled while nominally healthy, although unrecorded immune exposures were likely present. The donor tested CMV seronegative, placing the donor among the 350 or so seronegative members of the cohort. A peripheral blood sample was provided by each donor, and peripheral blood mononuclear cells were used for TCR beta sequencing. Genomic DNA extraction from the blood cell samples was performed with the Qiagen DNeasy Blood Extraction Kit. Summary of the overall study and its limitations: The study gave a list of some 150 TCR beta chains associated with cytomegalovirus. For the cohort, immune exposure information was limited to CMV serostatus. A later genetic analysis associated a missense DCLRE1C variant with V-gene and J-gene trimming of TCR beta chains, and an independent cohort replicated the association. The 87-base-pair reads could not distinguish some IMGT-functional V segments, including TRBV6-2 and TRBV6-3, so those segments were excluded. In a later analysis, the rate of TCR association differed among HLA loci, with DRB1 alleles having the most associated TCRs and HLA-C alleles having the fewest. In vitro tests confirmed that a few of the cytomegalovirus-associated TCR beta chains recognize cytomegalovirus antigens. A later genetic analysis reported fewer N-insertions in productive TCRs among donors in an Asian-associated ancestry cluster than the approximately 700-donor mean. The earlier analysis of approximately 540 of the donors excluded around 17 rarely observed V segments, including chromosome 9 orphons, because counts were too low. A later analysis found that HLA-associated TCR beta chains were more clonally expanded and had lower generation probabilities than equally common non-associated chains. Linkage disequilibrium might explain the correlated functional status among segregating V segments, but an unknown experimental factor could not be excluded. Most TCR sequences were seen in very few donors, while some public TCRs were found in many individuals. Most CMV-associated TCR beta chains appeared to be HLA-restricted in a later analysis, and the HLA associations seemed to be driven largely by CMV exposure. Presence/absence analyses assumed roughly uniform sequencing depth across donors, an assumption that may not hold. When HLA alleles, especially DR and DQ, strongly co-occurred, TCR associations were difficult to assign to individual alleles. It was suggested by the authors that the approach could potentially be generalized to other disease states and immunological phenotypes. Several of the top co-occurrence clusters appeared to be linked to parvovirus B19, influenza, CMV and Epstein-Barr virus, according to a later analysis. HLA typing was unavailable for some donors at each locus, so association tests used only the typed subset. A later analysis associated 17,000 or so TCR beta sequences with specific HLA alleles at a false discovery rate of 0.05. A further reported finding was that TCR beta sequences accurately predicted the HLA-A and HLA-B alleles for most subjects in the first cohort. A group of highly shared sequence variants was considered likely to be a technical artifact of the sequencing pipeline. This cohort had only TCR beta chains sequenced, and the lack of alpha or paired-chain data limited which features could be detected. Cytomegalovirus status was reported to be diagnosed by the classifier with high specificity and sensitivity in both the original and validation cohorts. Broadly in line with IMGT annotations, most TCR beta V segments showed up in productive rearrangements about 87% or about 30% of the time in an earlier analysis of under 700 of the donors.

As concerns this clone: Its antigen is currently not known. No base qualities exist here, and no much larger clone lies one base off it.

Specimen: PBMCs. The receptor's source is a young man in good health and CMV-seronegative. The chain links TRBV11-3 with TRBJ2-1, with 16 bases in between that match TRBD2. The CDR3 is CASSLGLAGGGDEQFF. The DNA sequence is TGTGCCAGCAGCCTGGGACTAGCGGGAGGGGGGGATGAGCAGTTCTTC.